The clone carrying this TCR beta chain has just a few counts. The data are from a study of blood T cells in healthy people across ages. Each individual donor underwent a draw of approximately 10 milliliters of peripheral blood. A second roughly 6 to 12 cycle PCR used barcoded and J-beta primers. TCRdb ran MiXCR on the 5' RACE reads and lists one entry per CDR3 protein. The table lists 920,000 or so distinct CDR3 sequences, around 45% of them singletons. The specimen was blood. This TCR derives from a woman aged 55-70 years in good health.

The CDR3, as DNA: TGTGCCACCAGCAGAGAGTTAGGGGTCTACGAGCAGTACTTC. This codes for CATSRELGVYEQYF. This sequence joins TRBV15 and TRBJ2-7, with D maybe TRBD1 (5 bases). Germline CDR1 and CDR2: LNHNV and YYDKDF (reference sequence). Trimming took 0 bases from V and 3 from J, leaving 9 bases between them. The CDR3 sequence is 14 residues long.